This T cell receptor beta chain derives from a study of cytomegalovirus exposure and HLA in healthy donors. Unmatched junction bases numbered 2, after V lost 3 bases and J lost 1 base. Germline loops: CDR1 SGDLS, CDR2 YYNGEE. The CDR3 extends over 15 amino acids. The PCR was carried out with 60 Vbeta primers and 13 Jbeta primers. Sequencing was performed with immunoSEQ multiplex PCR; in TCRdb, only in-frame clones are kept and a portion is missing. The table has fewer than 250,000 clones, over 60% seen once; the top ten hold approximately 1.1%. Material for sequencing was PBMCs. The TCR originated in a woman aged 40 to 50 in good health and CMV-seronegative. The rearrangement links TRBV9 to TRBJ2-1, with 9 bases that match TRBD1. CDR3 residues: CASSAGQGSYNEQFF. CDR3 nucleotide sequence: TGTGCCAGCAGCGCCGGACAGGGGTCCTACAATGAGCAGTTCTTC.